This T cell receptor beta chain was sequenced for a study of blood T cells in healthy people across ages. At least ten counts were recorded for this clonotype. Donors were systemically healthy Caucasian individuals from Russia aged 6 to 90 years. Peripheral blood, roughly 9.3 milliliters per donor, was collected. Alongside a J-beta primer mix, a sample-barcoded 5' primer served in a second PCR lasting roughly 7 to 12 cycles. Tagging of each cDNA molecule was performed by a template-switch adaptor with 12 random nucleotides. TCRdb reanalysed the 5' RACE reads using MiXCR and keeps one entry per CDR3 protein. The table includes around 990,000 distinct CDR3 sequences, more than 30% detected once. The CDR3 extends over 14 amino acids. V was pared by 3 bases and J by 4 bases, with 10 bases between.

The specimen was blood. This chain uses TRBV12-3 or TRBV12-4 with TRBJ1-5; the D gene is possibly TRBD1 (6 bases). The sequence derives from a man aged 18-30 years in good health. CDR3 nucleotides: TGTGCCAGCAGTTTGGTGGACAGTAATCAGCCCCAGCATTTT. Translated: CASSLVDSNQPQHF.